These 23 T cell receptor beta chains were all obtained from the same sample, sequenced in a study of T cells after yellow fever vaccination (dated by TCRdb to about 2019). The library relied on 5' RACE. Sequenced using an Illumina NovaSeq 6000. TCRdb handled the public reads itself, with Q25 trimming in fastp and clone calling in MiXCR, and kept productive beta chains. CDR3 protein duplicates are merged, each entry listing the most common genes and DNA. A total of about 300,000 distinct CDR3 sequences appear in this sample, less than 9.5% of them only once. The leading ten clones occupy 3% to 4% of the sample. The treatment or condition label of this sample denotes: live attenuated yellow fever vaccine strain. This specimen consisted of CD4+ T cells sorted from PBMCs, obtained 5 days after the yellow fever booster vaccination. These receptors were taken from a young man who received the YFV17D yellow fever vaccine.

This clonotype was seen only a few times. This sequence joins TRBV12-3 or TRBV12-4 and TRBJ2-3; unclear D gene. With 0 bases removed from V and 6 bases from J, the gap between germline ends came to 13 bases. The CDR3 is 15 residues long. CDR3: CASSLANWGVDTQYF. In nucleotides, the CDR3 is TGTGCCAGCAGTTTAGCGAATTGGGGTGTGGATACGCAGTATTTT.

This clonotype was found a few times. The chain has TRBV7-2 and TRBJ2-3, with TRBD2 matching 14 bases. Trimming removed 0 bases from V and 4 bases from J; junction bases left unmatched: 12. Germline-derived CDR1 and CDR2 are SGHTA and FQGNSA. The CDR3 contains 20 residues. The CDR3 DNA reads TGTGCCAGCAGCTTAGCGTTTTGGGGACTAGCGGGGGATGATGCAGATACGCAGTATTTT. Amino acid sequence: CASSLAFWGLAGDDADTQYF. The variable domain in full, with the rest retrieved from reference TRBV7-2 and TRBJ2-3, is GAGVSQSPSNKVTEKGKDVELRCDPISGHTALYWYRQSLGQGLEFLIYFQGNSAPDKSGLPSDRFSAERTGGSVSTLTIQRTQQEDSAVYLCASSLAFWGLAGDDADTQYFGPGTRLTVL.

This clonotype has just a few counts. The chain carries TRBV28 and TRBJ2-5; D possibly corresponds to TRBD2 (6 bases). The length of the CDR3 is 16 residues. CDR1 and CDR2 from the germline V gene are MDHEN and SYDVKM. Trimming left V 6 bases short and J 4 bases short, with 21 bases between. This CDR3 reads CASRTGTASGRETQYF. The CDR3 DNA is TGTGCCAGCAGGACTGGGACCGCCTCCGGGAGAGAGACCCAGTACTTC.

This clonotype was counted many times. V usage is TRBV20-1 and J usage is TRBJ1-2; no clear D gene. From germline, CDR1 is DFQATT and CDR2 SNEGSKA (reference sequence). CDR3 size: 12 residues. Trimming stripped 5 bases from V and 7 bases from J, with 14 bases between. CDR3 loop: CSASLEYAGYTF. The CDR3, as DNA: TGCAGTGCTTCTTTGGAGTATGCTGGCTACACCTTC.

The CDR3 DNA follows: TGTGCCAGTAGTACCAAGCAACGTACGCAGTATTTT. Amino acids: CASSTKQRTQYF. The V gene is TRBV19, the J gene TRBJ2-3, with unresolved D. Germline CDR1 LNHDA, CDR2 SQIVND (reference sequence). This CDR3 spans 12 amino acids. The V end lost 4 bases, the J end lost 8 bases, and 10 bases lay between the germline ends.

The V call is TRBV9, the J call TRBJ1-1, with 7 bases lining up with TRBD1. Germline-derived CDR1 and CDR2 are SGDLS and YYNGEE. J was trimmed by 1 base and V by 3 bases; bases with no gene match: 9. The CDR3 covers 16 residues. CDR3 in amino acids: CASSGAGGIANTEAFF. The CDR3 nucleotides read TGTGCCAGCAGCGGGGCAGGGGGTATCGCGAACACTGAAGCTTTCTTT.

This clonotype was observed a few times. The V and J genes are TRBV12-3 or TRBV12-4 and TRBJ2-1, with D perhaps matching TRBD1 (5 bases). This CDR3 has 13 amino acids. The ends were cut back, 5 bases at V and 4 bases at J, with 9 bases in the middle. CDR3 DNA sequence: TGTGCCAGCAGTCTTCGACAGTACAATGAGCAGTTCTTC. Amino acids: CASSLRQYNEQFF.

This clonotype appeared a few times. The CDR3 DNA reads as TGCAGCGTTCTCGAGTTTGGGCAGCCCCAGCATTTT. It specifies CSVLEFGQPQHF. The rearrangement uses TRBV29-1 and TRBJ1-5; D is undetermined. Trimming removed 5 bases from V and 7 bases from J, with 12 bases in between. The CDR3 is made up of 12 amino acids. The germline V gene encodes CDR1 SQVTM and CDR2 ANQGSEA.

This clonotype was found a few times. This rearrangement joins TRBV3-2 to TRBJ2-4; no DNA check was done on the table's D call, TRBD1. TRBV3-2 is given as a pseudogene. The CDR3 covers 17 residues. The CDR3 sequence is CASSLLGDTSAKNIQYF. In nucleotides, the CDR3 is TGTGCCAGCAGTCTCCTCGGGGACACTTCAGCCAAAAACATTCAGTACTTC.

This clonotype was counted a few times. The rearrangement joins TRBV29-1 to TRBJ1-2; 7 bases agree with TRBD1. J gave up 3 bases and V 3 bases, and 4 bases lay outside the gene matches. CDR1 and CDR2 from the germline V gene are SQVTM and ANQGSEA. CDR3 length: 13 amino acids. For the CDR3, the DNA is TGCAGCGTTGATGACAGGGCGGACTATGGCTACACCTTC. It yields the protein CSVDDRADYGYTF.

The table lists this clonotype with a few counts. The rearrangement uses TRBV7-9 and TRBJ1-6, with unresolved D. The CDR3 length is 14 residues. The germline V gene encodes CDR1 SEHNR and CDR2 FQNEAQ (reference sequence). Trimming removed 0 bases from V and 10 bases from J, with 10 bases in between. In DNA form, the CDR3 reads TGTGCCAGCAGCTTAGCAGGGCTTGGATCACCCCTCCACTTT. Protein sequence: CASSLAGLGSPLHF.

The chain employs TRBV9 and TRBJ2-1; 10 bases line up with TRBD1. Germline trimming cut 4 bases from V and 7 bases from J; bases unmatched to any gene: 8. The CDR3 covers 15 residues. From germline, CDR1 is SGDLS and CDR2 YYNGEE. CDR3 nucleotides: TGTGCCAGCAGCCTAGTTGGACAGGGGGGTAATGAGCAGTTCTTC. Translation: CASSLVGQGGNEQFF.

The rearrangement joins TRBV7-2 to TRBJ2-3; TRBD2 matches at 13 bases. Unmatched junction bases numbered 3, after V lost 6 bases and J lost 3 bases. Germline-derived CDR1 and CDR2 are SGHTA and FQGNSA. The CDR3 covers 15 residues. CDR3 residues: CASRLAGGQTDTQYF. The CDR3 region has the DNA TGTGCCAGCAGACTAGCGGGGGGGCAAACAGATACGCAGTATTTT.

This clonotype was seen repeatedly, ten times or more. The rearrangement joins TRBV24-1 to TRBJ2-5; 8 nucleotides match TRBD2. The CDR3 sequence is 15 residues long. In germline, CDR1 is KGHDR, CDR2 SFDVKD. With 5 bases clipped from V and 1 base from J, the junction kept 5 bases outside the gene matches. The CDR3 sequence: CATSARGGFQETQYF. In DNA form, the CDR3 reads TGTGCCACCAGTGCTCGCGGGGGGTTCCAAGAGACCCAGTACTTC.

V gene TRBV6-5 combines with J gene TRBJ2-1, with TRBD2 matching 8 bases. The trim removed 5 bases at V and 7 bases at J, leaving 4 bases unmatched. The CDR3 loop spans 13 amino acids. Per germline, CDR1 MNHEY and CDR2 SVGAGI. CDR3 region: CASSVRGGNEQFF. The CDR3 region has the DNA TGTGCCAGCAGTGTCCGGGGGGGGAATGAGCAGTTCTTC.

The V call is TRBV25-1, the J call TRBJ1-1; 9 bases are shared with TRBD1. In germline, CDR1 is MGHDK, CDR2 SYGVNS. J lost 3 bases, V lost 2 bases, and 4 bases had no gene match. CDR3 length: 15 residues. The CDR3 here is CASSEPRQGDTEAFF. Here the CDR3 DNA reads TGTGCCAGCAGTGAACCCCGACAGGGGGACACTGAAGCTTTCTTT.

There are many counts of this clonotype. V usage is TRBV4-2 and J usage is TRBJ1-2; D might be TRBD1 (5 bases). This CDR3 has 17 amino acids. V was clipped by 0 bases and J by 5 bases, with 19 bases between them. CDR1 is LGHNA, CDR2 YNFKEQ, per germline. The CDR3 sequence is CASSQDASGAGGYGYTF. CDR3 sequence (DNA): TGTGCCAGCAGCCAAGATGCGTCGGGCGCTGGGGGGTATGGCTACACCTTC.

This clonotype was counted between two and nine times. The CDR3 loop is CATSDPSRGDYNEQFF. The CDR3 coding sequence is TGTGCCACCAGTGATCCCTCCAGGGGGGACTACAATGAGCAGTTCTTC. The genes are TRBV24-1 and TRBJ2-1, with D possibly matching TRBD1 (7 bases). Germline loops: CDR1 KGHDR, CDR2 SFDVKD. This CDR3 has 16 residues. V was pared by 3 bases and J by 3 bases, with 14 bases between.

This clonotype was seen more than once but under ten times. The genes are TRBV6-2 or TRBV6-3 and TRBJ2-1; the match to TRBD1 covers 9 bases. V lost 6 bases to trimming and J lost 0 bases; unmatched junction nucleotides: 12. The CDR3 consists of 18 residues. The germline gives CDR1 MNHEY, CDR2 SVGEGT. CDR3 residues: CASSLGQGPLSSYNEQFF. The CDR3 DNA sequence: TGTGCCAGCAGCCTCGGACAGGGGCCCCTAAGCTCCTACAATGAGCAGTTCTTC.

The chain couples TRBV7-2 to TRBJ2-1; 9 nucleotides align to TRBD2. The V segment lost 5 bases and the J segment 0 bases; nucleotides outside the gene matches: 5. This CDR3 region has 16 residues. Germline V CDR1 and CDR2: SGHTA, FQGNSA. This CDR3 is CASSPIAGASYNEQFF. The CDR3 region has the DNA TGTGCCAGCAGCCCAATAGCGGGGGCCTCCTACAATGAGCAGTTCTTC.

The chain has TRBV6-5 and TRBJ1-2; the D is unclear. The germline V and J ends were trimmed by 0 bases and 2 bases, with 10 bases remaining between them. Germline V gene data show CDR1 as MNHEY and CDR2 as SVGAGI. The CDR3 contains 15 residues. CDR3: CASSYSTLGNYGYTF. Written as DNA, the CDR3 is TGTGCCAGCAGTTACTCGACGTTAGGGAACTATGGCTACACCTTC.

This clonotype came up a few times. The V and J genes are TRBV12-3 or TRBV12-4 and TRBJ2-2, with a weak D call TRBD2 (6 bases). V shed 6 bases and J shed 4 bases, with 18 bases lying between them. The CDR3 length is 16 residues. The CDR3 is CASRDGTSRGTGELFF. The CDR3 DNA reads TGTGCCAGCAGGGACGGGACGTCGCGGGGCACCGGGGAGCTGTTTTTT.

The rearrangement uses TRBV20-1 and TRBJ2-7, with 10 bases matching TRBD2. The CDR3 contains 13 residues. CDR1 is DFQATT and CDR2 is SNEGSKA in the germline V gene (reference sequence). Losses at the gene ends were 0 bases for V and 4 bases for J; bases not matched to a gene: 0. The CDR3 nucleotides read TGCAGTGCTAGAGAGGGACTAGCGTACGAGCAGTACTTC. It yields the protein CSAREGLAYEQYF.